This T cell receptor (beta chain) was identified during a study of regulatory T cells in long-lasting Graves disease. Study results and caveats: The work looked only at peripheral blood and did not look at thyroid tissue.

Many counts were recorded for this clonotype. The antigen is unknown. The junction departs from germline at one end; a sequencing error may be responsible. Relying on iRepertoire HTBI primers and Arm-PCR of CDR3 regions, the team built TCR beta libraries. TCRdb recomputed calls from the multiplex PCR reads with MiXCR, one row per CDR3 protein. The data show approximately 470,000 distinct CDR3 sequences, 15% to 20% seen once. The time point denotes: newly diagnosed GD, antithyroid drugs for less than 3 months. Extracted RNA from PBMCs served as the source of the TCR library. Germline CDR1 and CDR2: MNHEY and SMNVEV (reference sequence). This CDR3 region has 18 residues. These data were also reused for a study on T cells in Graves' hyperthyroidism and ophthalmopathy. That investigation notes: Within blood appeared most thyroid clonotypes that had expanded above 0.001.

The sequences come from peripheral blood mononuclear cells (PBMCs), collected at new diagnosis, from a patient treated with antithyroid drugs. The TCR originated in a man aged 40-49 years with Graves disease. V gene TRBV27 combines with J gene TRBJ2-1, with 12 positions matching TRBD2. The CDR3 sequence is CAGRGGTSGSVSYNEQFF. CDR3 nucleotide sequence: TGTGCCGGCAGGGGCGGGACTAGCGGGTCTGTGTCCTACAATGAGCAGTTCTTC.